These 13 T cell receptor beta chains were sequenced from one sample in a study of T cell responses to AZD1222 COVID-19 vaccine. The repertoire was sequenced with immunoSEQ multiplex PCR; TCRdb's copy has only in-frame clones and lacks some. The sample shows about 120,000 clones, about 85% of them seen only once. The sample here was peripheral blood, taken 28 days after the second AZD1222 dose. The receptor set was obtained from an adult who received the AZD1222 COVID-19 vaccine.

This clone was counted a few times. V usage is TRBV7-2 and J usage is TRBJ1-5, with 10 bases lining up with TRBD1. V was clipped by 2 bases and J by 6 bases; unmatched bases: 13. The CDR3 has 18 amino acids. The V gene's germline CDR1 is SGHTA and CDR2 FQGNSA. The CDR3 reads CASSLYGDRGELSQPQHF. The CDR3 region has the DNA TGTGCCAGCAGCTTATATGGGGACAGGGGAGAGCTTAGTCAGCCCCAGCATTTT.

The chain joins TRBV5-4 to TRBJ1-1; TRBD1 is a possible D gene (6 bases). From germline, CDR1 is SGHNT and CDR2 YYREEE (reference sequence). The CDR3 has 15 residues. V was shortened by 1 base and J by 3 bases, with 13 bases between the two germline ends. The chain's CDR3 is CASSLIRGEDTEAFF. In DNA, the CDR3 is TGTGCCAGCAGCTTGATTAGGGGGGAGGACACTGAAGCTTTCTTT.

This sequence joins TRBV7-8 and TRBJ2-1; 8 bases match TRBD2. Germline trimming cut 5 bases from V and 7 bases from J; bases unmatched to any gene: 25. The CDR3 covers 20 residues. The germline CDR1 and CDR2 sequences are SGHVS and FQNEAQ. The CDR3 bases are TGTGCCAGCAGCCCTCGGTGGGCCCGACGCGGCGGGGGGTTCCTTAATGAGCAGTTCTTC. It encodes CASSPRWARRGGGFLNEQFF.

This chain links TRBV27 with TRBJ2-7; TRBD1 is a possible D gene (6 bases). Germline V gene lookup returns CDR1 MNHEY and CDR2 SMNVEV (reference sequence). This CDR3 spans 13 amino acids. Trimming stripped 3 bases from V and 4 bases from J, with 10 bases between. CDR3 DNA: TGTGCCAGCAGTTTCCTGACAGGTTACGAGCAGTACTTC. Protein: CASSFLTGYEQYF.

V is TRBV5-1 and J is TRBJ2-5; TRBD1 agrees at 12 bases. Germline V gene data show CDR1 as SGHRS and CDR2 as YFSETQ. This CDR3 spans 16 amino acids. V trimming: 4 bases; J trimming: 5 bases; junction bases outside the gene matches: 9. The CDR3 is CASSAAGTGGPETQYF. The CDR3 bases are TGCGCCAGCAGCGCGGCCGGGACAGGGGGCCCGGAGACCCAGTACTTC. The whole variable domain, filled in from reference TRBV5-1 and TRBJ2-5, reads KAGVTQTPRYLIKTRGQQVTLSCSPISGHRSVSWYQQTPGQGLQFLFEYFSETQRNKGNFPGRFSGRQFSNSRSEMNVSTLELGDSALYLCASSAAGTGGPETQYFGPGTRLLVL.

The CDR3 region is CASTRGAGGPQETQYF. The CDR3 region has the DNA TGTGCCAGCACCCGAGGAGCGGGGGGCCCCCAAGAGACCCAGTACTTC. This chain joins TRBV9 and TRBJ2-5, with TRBD2 matching over 9 bases. With 6 bases clipped from V and 1 base from J, the junction kept 10 bases outside the gene matches. CDR1 SGDLS and CDR2 YYNGEE come from the germline V gene. This CDR3 comprises 16 residues.

This clone was observed a single time. This chain connects TRBV3-1 (or the pseudogene TRBV3-2) to TRBJ2-5; D not resolved. Germline lookup yields CDR1 LGHDT and CDR2 YNNKEL (reference sequence). Trimming removed 1 base at V and 4 bases at J, with 4 bases between. The CDR3 sequence is 12 residues long. The CDR3 DNA is TGTGCCAGCAGCCAAGTGGTAGAGACCCAGTACTTC. Translating gives CASSQVVETQYF.

This clone was observed a handful of times. CDR3 region: CASKRRHGNTGELFF. CDR3 coding DNA: TGTGCCAGCAAGAGGAGACACGGTAACACCGGGGAGCTGTTTTTT. J is TRBJ2-2 and V is TRBV6-5; D call uncertain. The V and J ends lost 7 bases and 2 bases respectively, with 14 bases between them. Germline V gene data show CDR1 as MNHEY and CDR2 as SVGAGI. This CDR3 region has 15 residues.

The chain carries TRBV5-1 and TRBJ1-1; the D gene is possibly TRBD1 (6 bases). The germline V and J ends were trimmed by 2 bases and 4 bases, with 12 bases remaining between them. The CDR3 spans 14 residues. Germline V gives CDR1 SGHRS, CDR2 YFSETQ. The chain's CDR3 is CASSFVQGSTEAFF. Written as DNA, the CDR3 is TGCGCCAGCAGCTTCGTTCAGGGGAGCACTGAAGCTTTCTTT.

This rearrangement joins TRBV11-2 to TRBJ2-3, with 10 positions matching TRBD2. The V segment lost 4 bases and the J segment 6 bases; nucleotides outside the gene matches: 10. Germline loops: CDR1 SGHAT, CDR2 FQNNGV. This CDR3 comprises 16 residues. This CDR3 reads CASSSLAGAAGDTQYF. The CDR3 DNA sequence: TGTGCCAGCAGCTCTCTAGCGGGGGCAGCTGGGGATACGCAGTATTTT.

The rearrangement uses TRBV5-1 and TRBJ2-2; TRBD2 might be the D (5 bases). The V gene lost 4 bases and the J gene lost 2 bases, with 18 bases spanning the gap. The CDR3 is 17 residues long. The V gene's germline CDR1 is SGHRS and CDR2 YFSETQ. The DNA for the CDR3 is TGCGCCAGCAGCCTCCCCCGTAGGGAGCCTAACACCGGGGAGCTGTTTTTT. Encoded protein: CASSLPRREPNTGELFF.

This sequence joins TRBV21-1 and TRBJ1-6. TRBV21-1 has pseudogene status. The CDR3 totals 18 residues. CDR3 DNA: TGTGCCAGCAGCAAAGACCTTTCCGGGACCCACAACAATTCACCCCTCCACTTT. It specifies CASSKDLSGTHNNSPLHF.

This clone was observed once. The chain employs TRBV6-5 and TRBJ2-2; no clear D. Germline V CDR1 and CDR2: MNHEY, SVGAGI. This CDR3 contains 11 residues. Trimming removed 7 bases at V and 6 bases at J, with 6 bases between. CDR3 sequence (DNA): TGTGCCAGCAAATATCCCGGGGAGCTGTTTTTT. Translating it yields CASKYPGELFF.